The 26 T cell receptor beta chains in this list originate from one sample, sequenced in a study of early T cells in non-severe SARS-CoV-2 infection. TCRdb reprocessed the 5' RACE reads with MiXCR, giving one entry per CDR3 protein. Of around 40,000 distinct CDR3 sequences listed, 6% to 8.5% are singletons. The sample here was whole blood, taken at baseline. These receptors were collected from an adult who was a healthcare worker with PCR-confirmed SARS-CoV-2 infection or an uninfected control (not recorded which).

This clonotype was seen repeatedly, ten times or more. V and J are TRBV12-2 and TRBJ2-1; the table's D call TRBD1 went unverified against the DNA. TRBV12-2 is shown as a pseudogene. CDR3 length: 14 amino acids. The CDR3 nucleotides read TGTGCAAGCCCTCAGGGGGACCCCTACAATGAGCAGTTCTTC. This sequence encodes CASPQGDPYNEQFF.

This clonotype was seen at least ten times. This chain links TRBV10-3 with TRBJ1-1; no clear D. V lost 0 bases to trimming and J lost 3 bases, with 11 bases between them. This CDR3 has 15 residues. Per the germline V gene, CDR1 is ENHRY and CDR2 is SYGVKD. The CDR3 sequence is CAISESRGEDTEAFF. For the CDR3, the DNA is TGTGCCATCAGTGAGTCACGGGGTGAGGACACTGAAGCTTTCTTT.

V and J are TRBV10-3 and TRBJ2-5, with 7 bases aligning to TRBD1. Germline trimming cut 4 bases from V and 2 bases from J; bases unmatched to any gene: 4. CDR1 and CDR2 (germline): ENHRY, SYGVKD. The CDR3 totals 14 residues. DNA of the CDR3: TGTGCCATCAGTGCTACAGGGGCTCAAGAGACCCAGTACTTC. As protein: CAISATGAQETQYF.

Only a few counts were recorded for this clonotype. This sequence joins TRBV6-6 and TRBJ2-1, with 8 positions matching TRBD2. Germline V gene sequence: CDR1 MNHNY, CDR2 SVGAGI (reference sequence). Trimming removed 4 bases from V and 9 bases from J; junction bases left unmatched: 11. This CDR3 has 15 residues. CDR3 loop: CASSWETGLGVEQFF. Written as DNA, the CDR3 is TGTGCCAGCAGTTGGGAAACGGGACTAGGGGTTGAGCAGTTCTTC.

This clonotype was seen more than once but under ten times. The chain recombines TRBV24-1 with TRBJ2-2; 7 positions agree with TRBD1. Germline CDR1 reads KGHDR; CDR2 reads SFDVKD. The CDR3 is 14 residues long. Trimming took 7 bases from V and 1 from J; bases not matched to a gene: 2. As DNA, the CDR3 is TGTGCCACCAGGGGACAGATGAACACCGGGGAGCTGTTTTTT. It yields the protein CATRGQMNTGELFF.

This clonotype was detected ten times or more. The chain recombines TRBV20-1 with TRBJ2-5; 8 nucleotides line up with TRBD2. The germline V gene encodes CDR1 DFQATT and CDR2 SNEGSKA (reference sequence). The CDR3 consists of 15 residues. J gave up 1 base and V 5 bases, and 9 bases lay outside the gene matches. CDR3 bases: TGCAGTGCTGGACCAGCGGGAGTCGGCCAAGAGACCCAGTACTTC. This gives the protein CSAGPAGVGQETQYF.

A few counts support this clonotype. This sequence joins TRBV5-1 and TRBJ2-2; D is uncertain. V was shortened by 3 bases and J by 4 bases, with 13 bases between the two germline ends. The CDR3 is 15 amino acids. Per germline, CDR1 SGHRS and CDR2 YFSETQ. CDR3 in DNA: TGCGCCAGCAGCTCCTCCCTCGGGTCCACCGGGGAGCTGTTTTTT. Its translation: CASSSSLGSTGELFF. Complete variable domain (other parts from reference TRBV5-1 and TRBJ2-2): KAGVTQTPRYLIKTRGQQVTLSCSPISGHRSVSWYQQTPGQGLQFLFEYFSETQRNKGNFPGRFSGRQFSNSRSEMNVSTLELGDSALYLCASSSSLGSTGELFFGEGSRLTVL.

This clonotype showed up many times. The chain employs TRBV20-1 and TRBJ1-5; 7 bases line up with TRBD1. The CDR3 extends over 15 amino acids. CDR1 DFQATT and CDR2 SNEGSKA come from the germline V gene (reference sequence). The junction had 8 bases not matched to a gene; V was cut back by 1 base and J by 5 bases. Here the CDR3 reads CSARVPGQEHQPQHF. CDR3 bases: TGCAGTGCTAGAGTTCCCGGACAGGAACATCAGCCCCAGCATTTT.

This clonotype was observed at least ten times. Here the CDR3 reads CSASRPAGEVREQYF. The CDR3 DNA follows: TGCAGTGCTAGCCGCCCAGCGGGAGAGGTACGCGAGCAGTACTTC. The V gene is TRBV20-1, the J gene TRBJ2-7; TRBD2 matches at 8 bases. CDR1 and CDR2 (germline): DFQATT, SNEGSKA (reference sequence). The ends lost 3 bases at V and 6 bases at J; junction bases unmatched: 13. The CDR3 consists of 15 residues.

This clonotype is classed as medium-sized. V gene TRBV7-2 combines with J gene TRBJ1-1; D ambiguous. Trimming shortened V by 2 bases and J by 0 bases, and 7 bases separated the two germline ends. Germline loops: CDR1 SGHTA, CDR2 FQGNSA. The CDR3 spans 14 residues. DNA for the CDR3: TGTGCCAGCAGCTTATCGCCCGTGAACACTGAAGCTTTCTTT. This codes for CASSLSPVNTEAFF.

This clonotype has ten or more counts. This chain links TRBV11-2 with TRBJ2-7, with unresolved D. This CDR3 has 13 amino acids. The V gene lost 5 bases and the J gene lost 0 bases, with 8 bases spanning the gap. Germline V lookup: CDR1 SGHAT, CDR2 FQNNGV. CDR3 sequence (DNA): TGTGCCAGCAGCCGACCCAGCTCCTACGAGCAGTACTTC. Amino acid sequence: CASSRPSSYEQYF.

CDR3 bases: TGTGCCACCAGCAGAGAAGTAACAGGGAGTGAGCAGTTCTTC. This translates into CATSREVTGSEQFF. The chain combines TRBV15 with TRBJ2-1, with a tentative D call TRBD1 (6 bases). The CDR3 extends over 14 amino acids. Looked up from germline, CDR1 is LNHNV and CDR2 is YYDKDF (reference sequence). Trimming took off 0 bases at V and 9 bases at J, with 12 bases between the two ends.

This clonotype was recorded many times. The V and J genes are TRBV19 and TRBJ1-1; unclear D gene. Germline V gene sequence: CDR1 LNHDA, CDR2 SQIVND (reference sequence). V shed 7 bases and J shed 8 bases, with 14 bases lying between them. The CDR3 has 12 residues. The CDR3 sequence is CASTKSGYEAFF. For the CDR3, the DNA is TGTGCCAGTACTAAGTCCGGGTACGAAGCTTTCTTT.

The chain uses TRBV10-3 and TRBJ2-3; 8 nucleotides align to TRBD1. This CDR3 comprises 14 residues. V dropped 8 bases and J dropped 3; count of bases not matched to a gene: 7. Germline-derived CDR1 and CDR2 are ENHRY and SYGVKD. CDR3 loop: CAIGPGGETDTQYF. The CDR3 coding sequence is TGTGCCATCGGTCCAGGGGGCGAGACAGATACGCAGTATTTT.

This clonotype was seen a few times. The rearrangement joins TRBV11-1 to TRBJ2-2; possibly TRBD1 for D (6 bases). CDR3 length equals 21 residues. V lost 6 bases and J 6 bases, leaving 35 bases between the germline ends. The germline CDR1 and CDR2 sequences are SGHAT and FQDESV (reference sequence). CDR3 amino acids: CASRRQDVPSAVGHRSGELFF. The CDR3 DNA follows: TGTGCCAGCAGGAGACAGGACGTACCTTCCGCCGTAGGACACCGTTCCGGGGAGCTGTTTTTT. The variable domain in full, completed from reference TRBV11-1 and TRBJ2-2, reads EAEVAQSPRYKITEKSQAVAFWCDPISGHATLYWYRQILGQGPELLVQFQDESVVDDSQLPKDRFSAERLKGVDSTLKIQPAELGDSAMYLCASRRQDVPSAVGHRSGELFFGEGSRLTVL.

This clonotype was recorded only once. The gene calls are TRBV12-3 or TRBV12-4 and TRBJ2-3; no definite D call. V lost 5 bases and J 7 bases, leaving 7 bases between the germline ends. The CDR3 contains 11 residues. The DNA for the CDR3 is TGTGCCAGCAGTAAAGAAAATACGCAGTATTTT. Amino acids: CASSKENTQYF.

This clonotype appeared a few times. The V gene is TRBV29-1, the J gene TRBJ2-5, with D uncertain. The germline V and J ends were trimmed by 5 bases and 5 bases, with 6 bases remaining between them. The CDR3 is 10 amino acids. In germline, CDR1 is SQVTM, CDR2 ANQGSEA. CDR3 nucleotides: TGCAGCGTTACTGGGGAGACCCAGTACTTC. It codes for CSVTGETQYF. Full variable domain (missing parts from reference TRBV29-1 and TRBJ2-5): SAVISQKPSRDICQRGTSLTIQCQVDSQVTMMFWYRQQPGQSLTLIATANQGSEATYESGFVIDKFPISRPNLTFSTLTVSNMSPEDSSIYLCSVTGETQYFGPGTRLLVL.

This clonotype appeared a few times. The chain combines TRBV12-3 or TRBV12-4 with TRBJ1-1; D remains unclear. The CDR3 is made up of 11 amino acids. V lost 5 bases, J lost 7 bases, and 8 bases lay in between. CDR3 residues: CASSLGLEAFF. The CDR3 DNA sequence: TGTGCCAGCAGTCTTGGGCTTGAAGCTTTCTTT.

This clonotype was picked up many times. The chain combines TRBV7-2 with TRBJ1-6, with D tentatively TRBD1 (6 bases). The V end lost 0 bases, the J end lost 6 bases, and 9 bases lay between the germline ends. This CDR3 has 15 amino acids. Germline-derived CDR1 and CDR2 are SGHTA and FQGNSA. CDR3: CASSLAGAGNSPLHF. CDR3 sequence (DNA): TGTGCCAGCAGCTTAGCGGGGGCCGGTAATTCACCCCTCCACTTT. Combining the CDR3 with reference TRBV7-2 and TRBJ1-6 gives the whole variable domain GAGVSQSPSNKVTEKGKDVELRCDPISGHTALYWYRQSLGQGLEFLIYFQGNSAPDKSGLPSDRFSAERTGGSVSTLTIQRTQQEDSAVYLCASSLAGAGNSPLHFGNGTRLTVT.

This clonotype was seen many times. The CDR3 region is CASSPRISYEQYF. The DNA for the CDR3 is TGTGCCAGCAGCCCGCGTATCTCCTACGAGCAGTACTTC. The rearrangement joins TRBV7-8 to TRBJ2-7; D unclear. V was shortened by 5 bases and J by 0 bases, with 8 bases between the two germline ends. The CDR3 consists of 13 residues. In germline, CDR1 is SGHVS, CDR2 FQNEAQ.

This clonotype was observed many times. One end of the junction varies from germline; a read error may be responsible. The chain joins TRBV7-7 to TRBJ2-1; perhaps TRBD2 as D (6 bases). CDR1 is SSHAT and CDR2 is FNYEAQ in the germline V gene (reference sequence). The CDR3 has 14 amino acids. The CDR3 loop reads CASSRLDSYNEQFF. The DNA for the CDR3 is TGTGCTAGCAGCCGACTAGATTCCTACAATGAGCAGTTCTTC. Based on the CDR3 plus reference TRBV7-7 and TRBJ2-1, the full variable domain is GAGVSQSPRYKVTKRGQDVTLRCDPISSHATLYWYQQALGQGPEFLTYFNYEAQPDKSGLPSDRFSAERPEGSISTLTIQRTEQRDSAMYRCASSRLDSYNEQFFGPGTRLTVL.

This clonotype came up a few times. Mismatch with germline at one junction end may stem from a read error. The J gene is TRBJ1-2, the V gene TRBV5-5; the D is unclear. The CDR3 covers 16 residues. Germline-derived CDR1 and CDR2 are SGHKS and YYEKEE (reference sequence). The CDR3 region has the DNA TGTGTCAGCAGCCACACCCCGATGAGAGGGAGGGATGGCTACACCTTC. This sequence encodes CVSSHTPMRGRDGYTF.

Ten or more counts support this clonotype. This sequence joins TRBV4-1 and TRBJ1-5; D ambiguous. The CDR3 length is 18 residues. CDR1 and CDR2 (germline): MGHRA, YSYEKL. Between the trimmed V and J ends, which lost 0 bases and 0 bases, there was a span of 15 bases. The CDR3 is CASSQELGAGYSNQPQHF. In DNA form, the CDR3 reads TGCGCCAGCAGCCAAGAATTAGGAGCAGGTTATAGCAATCAGCCCCAGCATTTT.

This clonotype was seen ten or more times. This chain uses TRBV20-1 with TRBJ1-1; no firm D call. V was cut by 5 bases and J by 1 base, with 17 bases left in between. The CDR3 extends over 15 amino acids. Germline V lookup: CDR1 DFQATT, CDR2 SNEGSKA (reference sequence). The DNA for the CDR3 is TGCAGTGCTCCCGACTCCGCAGCGAAGAACACTGAAGCTTTCTTT. Residues: CSAPDSAAKNTEAFF.

This clonotype was observed a few times. The chain uses TRBV28 and TRBJ2-7; TRBD2 aligns across 7 bases. Unmatched junction bases numbered 8, after V lost 2 bases and J lost 7 bases. Germline values: CDR1 MDHEN, CDR2 SYDVKM. The CDR3 spans 14 residues. CDR3 sequence: CASSLGGRAPEQYF. In DNA form, the CDR3 reads TGTGCCAGCAGTTTAGGAGGGAGGGCCCCGGAGCAGTACTTC.

This clonotype was detected only a few times. The genes are TRBV7-9 and TRBJ1-1; 10 positions agree with TRBD1. The length of the CDR3 is 16 residues. J lost 3 bases, V lost 5 bases, and 9 bases had no gene match. Germline V CDR1 and CDR2: SEHNR, FQNEAQ (reference sequence). Here the CDR3 DNA reads TGTGCCAGCAGCCCGTGGACAGGGGGAAGTTACACTGAAGCTTTCTTT. Translating it yields CASSPWTGGSYTEAFF.